The present TCR beta chain was sequenced within a study of control samples from healthy donors and cancer patients. TCRdb keeps only in-frame clones here, not all; method: immunoSEQ multiplex PCR. The table includes 25,000 to 35,000 clones, 87% detected once. CDR1 and CDR2 from the germline V gene are LNHDA and SQIVND (reference sequence). V lost 0 bases and J lost 7; bases outside the gene matches: 5. This CDR3 has 16 amino acids. This clonotype originated in a woman in her forties with lung cancer. The gene calls are TRBV19 and TRBJ1-5; TRBD1 matches 11 bases. Sequencing input: PBMCs. This chain's CDR3 is CASSIDHGQGAQPQHF. The DNA of the CDR3 is TGTGCCAGTAGTATAGATCACGGACAGGGGGCCCAGCCCCAGCATTTT.